The 13 T cell receptor beta chains below all came from one sample that was sequenced in a study of brain T cells in children with intractable seizures. Documented time point: blood from clinic visit 5 months post-surgery; TSC patient then seizure free. Clones were sequenced by immunoSEQ multiplex PCR, and TCRdb holds only the in-frame ones, with some missing. This table holds about 340,000 clones, about 93% found once. Sequenced here: peripheral blood, sampled roughly 5 months after surgery. The receptors shown here come from a boy in the first two years of life with tuberous sclerosis and intractable seizures.

The CDR3 region is CASSLGQPRAFF. In DNA form, the CDR3 reads TGTGCCAGCAGCCTGGGACAGCCTAGGGCTTTCTTT. The gene calls are TRBV6-6 and TRBJ1-1, with 7 bases fitting TRBD1. This CDR3 region has 12 residues. Trimming took 6 bases from V and 11 from J; bases not matched to a gene: 9. Germline CDR1 MNHNY, CDR2 SVGAGI (reference sequence).

CDR3 protein: CASSPDRDYGYTF. Here the CDR3 DNA reads TGTGCCAGCAGCCCAGACAGAGACTATGGCTACACCTTC. The chain couples TRBV7-3 to TRBJ1-2; a weak D match, TRBD1 (5 bases). Germline loops: CDR1 SGHTA, CDR2 FQGTGA. V lost 5 bases, J lost 3 bases, and 10 bases lay in between. The CDR3 sequence is 13 residues long. The whole variable domain, remainder taken from reference TRBV7-3 and TRBJ1-2, is GAGVSQTPSNKVTEKGKYVELRCDPISGHTALYWYRQSLGQGPEFLIYFQGTGAADDSGLPNDRFFAVRPEGSVSTLKIQRTERGDSAVYLCASSPDRDYGYTFGSGTRLTVV.

The chain combines TRBV3-1 (or the pseudogene TRBV3-2) with TRBJ2-1, with 12 bases matching TRBD2. In germline, CDR1 is LGHDT, CDR2 YNNKEL (reference sequence). V lost 0 bases, J lost 9 bases, and 6 bases stayed unmatched. The CDR3 covers 16 residues. CDR3 DNA sequence: TGTGCCAGCAGCCAAGACAGACCTAGCGGGAGGGGTGAGCAGTTCTTC. Protein: CASSQDRPSGRGEQFF.

This chain connects TRBV4-1 to TRBJ2-2; D might be TRBD1 (5 bases). The CDR3 has 16 residues. V lost 0 bases, J lost 1 base, and 9 bases lay in between. CDR1 MGHRA and CDR2 YSYEKL come from the germline V gene. CDR3 residues: CASSQDGQGNTGELFF. CDR3 nucleotides: TGCGCCAGCAGCCAAGATGGGCAGGGGAACACCGGGGAGCTGTTTTTT.

The chain recombines TRBV12-3 or TRBV12-4 with TRBJ1-5; TRBD1 might be the D (6 bases). The germline V and J ends were trimmed by 3 bases and 7 bases, with 10 bases remaining between them. This CDR3 has 13 amino acids. CDR3 nucleotides: TGTGCCAGCAGTTTCAGGGGTGGGCAGCCCCAGCATTTT. Its translation is CASSFRGGQPQHF.

The chain employs TRBV6-8 and TRBJ2-7; D is possibly TRBD2 (5 bases). The CDR3 has 14 amino acids. Trimming stripped 5 bases from V and 6 bases from J, with 17 bases between. Germline lookup yields CDR1 MNHGY and CDR2 SAAAGT. CDR3 DNA: TGTGCCAGCAGTAGCGATCCTATCGGAGGCGAGCAGTACTTC. Encoded protein: CASSSDPIGGEQYF.

The V call is TRBV9, the J call TRBJ2-3; TRBD2 matches 9 bases. V lost 4 bases, J lost 3 bases, and 12 bases stayed unmatched. The CDR3 runs to 17 residues. CDR1 is SGDLS and CDR2 is YYNGEE in the germline V gene. CDR3 in DNA: TGTGCCAGCAGCTCCTCCGGGCGCGGGGGGGCGACAGATACGCAGTATTTT. This translates into CASSSSGRGGATDTQYF.

The chain recombines TRBV6-2 or TRBV6-3 with TRBJ1-2, with 7 bases aligning to TRBD1. The CDR3 runs to 17 residues. Looked up from germline, CDR1 is MNHEY and CDR2 is SVGEGT. V was clipped by 6 bases and J by 2 bases; unmatched bases: 15. CDR3 DNA: TGTGCCAGCAGCGAGCCAACCGGGACAGCAAAAAACTATGGCTACACCTTC. Amino acid sequence: CASSEPTGTAKNYGYTF.

The chain joins TRBV5-4 to TRBJ2-3; D is undetermined. Germline V gene sequence: CDR1 SGHNT, CDR2 YYREEE (reference sequence). Trimming shortened V by 7 bases and J by 2 bases, and 14 bases separated the two germline ends. The CDR3 spans 14 residues. The CDR3 loop is CASSNKGYTDTQYF. CDR3 sequence (DNA): TGTGCCAGCTCCAACAAAGGGTACACAGATACGCAGTATTTT.

J is TRBJ1-2 and V is TRBV7-9; no clear D. This CDR3 comprises 14 residues. V was trimmed by 1 base and J by 5 bases, leaving 11 bases between them. The V gene's germline CDR1 is SEHNR and CDR2 FQNEAQ (reference sequence). Written as DNA, the CDR3 is TGTGCCAGCAGCTTAGTTTCTTCAGGATATGGCTACACCTTC. Residues: CASSLVSSGYGYTF. Combining the CDR3 with reference TRBV7-9 and TRBJ1-2 gives the whole variable domain DTGVSQNPRHKITKRGQNVTFRCDPISEHNRLYWYRQTLGQGPEFLTYFQNEAQLEKSRLLSDRFSAERPKGSFSTLEIQRTEQGDSAMYLCASSLVSSGYGYTFGSGTRLTVV.

A word on this clone: Within the sample, other DNA sequences also encode this same CDR3. V is TRBV28 and J is TRBJ1-2; 7 bases are shared with TRBD1. Per germline, CDR1 MDHEN and CDR2 SYDVKM. The CDR3 contains 16 residues. V lost 6 bases, J lost 5 bases, and 15 bases stayed unmatched. CDR3 in amino acids: CASSIYTDRRAYGYTF. Here the CDR3 DNA reads TGTGCCAGCAGCATTTATACGGACAGGAGAGCATATGGCTACACCTTC.

V and J are TRBV29-1 and TRBJ1-1, with unresolved D. Germline CDR1 reads SQVTM; CDR2 reads ANQGSEA. V lost 4 bases and J lost 4, with 16 bases in between. This CDR3 has 14 amino acids. For the CDR3, the DNA is TGCAGCGTTGTCGGGGATGGAGGGTTCACTGAAGCTTTCTTT. Amino acid sequence: CSVVGDGGFTEAFF.

The chain is built from TRBV5-1 and TRBJ2-7; the D call may be TRBD1 or TRBD2 (5 bases each). The V end lost 0 bases, the J end lost 3 bases, and 22 bases lay between the germline ends. The CDR3 contains 18 residues. The germline V gene encodes CDR1 SGHRS and CDR2 YFSETQ. The CDR3 coding sequence is TGCGCCAGCAGCTTGGAGGCCAGGGACGGACTTCCTATCTACGAGCAGTACTTC. It translates to CASSLEARDGLPIYEQYF.